A single sample gave rise to the 23 T cell receptor beta chains below, sequenced in a study of neurological immune-mediated disorders. TCRdb fed the 5' RACE reads into MiXCR, producing one record per CDR3 protein. The table records tens of thousands of distinct CDR3 sequences, about 10% of them present only once. Material for sequencing was PBMCs. These receptors were taken from a man aged 55 to 69 in good health.

With respect to this clonotype: It is likely a read error, because the conserved phenylalanine at the end of the CDR3 is missing. The rearrangement joins TRBV6-6 to TRBJ2-7; D ambiguous. CDR3 size: 13 residues. Germline lookup yields CDR1 MNHNY and CDR2 SVGAGI (reference sequence). For the CDR3, the DNA is TGTGCCAGCACCCTCGGGTCGATCTACGATCAGTACCTC. Translation gives CASTLGSIYDQYL.

This clonotype showed up many times. This rearrangement joins TRBV14 to TRBJ2-5; 8 nucleotides align to TRBD1. The J segment lost 6 bases and the V segment lost 4 bases, leaving 4 bases of the junction unmatched. Germline values: CDR1 SGHDN, CDR2 FVKESK. There are 13 residues in the CDR3. The CDR3 region is CASSRGQGQTQYF. The CDR3 DNA reads TGTGCCAGCAGCCGCGGACAGGGACAGACCCAGTACTTC.

Concerning this clonotype: The germline gene is not matched at one end of the junction; a read error may be the cause. The chain couples TRBV4-3 to TRBJ1-5; D is uncertain. This CDR3 has 15 amino acids. CDR1 and CDR2 from the germline V gene are LGHNA and YSLEER. CDR3 nucleotides: TGCGCCGGCAGCCAAGAATGCGGCAGAAATCAGCCCCAGCATTTT. This gives the protein CAGSQECGRNQPQHF.

This clonotype was found many times. V usage is TRBV15 and J usage is TRBJ2-1; maybe TRBD2 (6 bases). Trimming removed 5 bases at V and 8 bases at J, with 34 bases between. The CDR3 extends over 20 amino acids. Per germline, CDR1 LNHNV and CDR2 YYDKDF (reference sequence). CDR3 protein: CATSRAGGRIRVAPSDEQFF. DNA of the CDR3: TGTGCCACCAGCCGAGCTGGGGGACGGATAAGGGTAGCCCCTAGCGATGAGCAGTTCTTC.

This clonotype was picked up many times. The chain employs TRBV11-2 and TRBJ1-2; no definite D call. V lost 10 bases and J lost 6, with 12 bases in between. Per the germline V gene, CDR1 is SGHAT and CDR2 is FQNNGV. The CDR3 sequence is 11 residues long. Here the CDR3 DNA reads TGTGCCACCACCGGCACTAATGGCTACACCTTC. Amino acid sequence: CATTGTNGYTF.

In its sample, this clonotype was seen many times. V usage is TRBV14 and J usage is TRBJ2-1; no firm D call. Trimming took off 4 bases at V and 2 bases at J, with 21 bases between the two ends. The CDR3 runs 18 residues. Germline V CDR1 and CDR2: SGHDN, FVKESK. This chain's CDR3 is CASSRYMGGVGAYNEQFF. The CDR3 DNA reads TGTGCCAGCAGCCGATACATGGGTGGGGTGGGTGCCTACAATGAGCAGTTCTTC. The variable domain in full, completed from reference TRBV14 and TRBJ2-1, reads EAGVTQFPSHSVIEKGQTVTLRCDPISGHDNLYWYRRVMGKEIKFLLHFVKESKQDESGMPNNRFLAERTGGTYSTLKVQPAELEDSGVYFCASSRYMGGVGAYNEQFFGPGTRLTVL.

This clonotype was found once. The rearrangement uses TRBV28 and TRBJ2-7, with 14 positions matching TRBD2. The J segment lost 12 bases and the V segment lost 5 bases, leaving 9 bases of the junction unmatched. The CDR3 runs 14 residues. Germline V CDR1 and CDR2: MDHEN, SYDVKM. CDR3 in amino acids: CASSPGLAGGWWYF. The CDR3 bases are TGTGCCAGCAGTCCCGGACTAGCGGGAGGATGGTGGTACTTC.

This clonotype was detected ten times or more. The chain carries TRBV5-1 and TRBJ2-1; maybe TRBD1 (6 bases). This CDR3 is built from 14 residues. The V end was cut by 3 bases, the J end by 6 bases, with 13 bases between. Per germline, CDR1 SGHRS and CDR2 YFSETQ. CDR3 protein: CASSSITGSNEQFF. CDR3 coding DNA: TGCGCCAGCAGCTCGATCACAGGGTCCAATGAGCAGTTCTTC.

The sample holds many counts of this clonotype. The rearrangement links TRBV2 to TRBJ1-6; 8 bases map to TRBD1. After removal of 7 bases from V and 7 bases from J, the junction contained 3 bases not matched to a gene. The CDR3 has 13 residues. CDR1 is SNHLY, CDR2 FYNNEI, per germline. For the CDR3, the DNA is TGTGCCAGCACTGGACAGGGAAATTCACCCCTCCACTTT. This gives the protein CASTGQGNSPLHF.

This clonotype was observed at least ten times. This chain links TRBV6-5 with TRBJ1-1, with TRBD1 matching 9 bases. This CDR3 comprises 14 residues. Germline CDR1 reads MNHEY; CDR2 reads SVGAGI. The V gene end was trimmed by 4 bases and the J gene end by 5 bases; junction bases not matched to a gene: 5. The CDR3 loop is CASSFGQGKTEAFF. The CDR3 DNA is TGTGCCAGCAGTTTCGGACAGGGGAAGACTGAAGCTTTCTTT.

Many counts were recorded for this clonotype. The junction does not match germline at one end; this may be a read error. The CDR3: CASNLAADSYNEQFF. CDR3 nucleotides: TGTGCCAGCAATTTAGCGGCTGACTCCTACAATGAGCAGTTCTTC. The chain joins TRBV27 to TRBJ2-1; weak D call: TRBD2 (6 bases). Germline values: CDR1 MNHEY, CDR2 SMNVEV (reference sequence). The CDR3 extends over 15 amino acids.

This clonotype was seen repeatedly, ten times or more. The J gene is TRBJ1-1, the V gene TRBV7-9; TRBD1 matches at 8 bases. V lost 6 bases, J lost 7 bases, and 4 bases stayed unmatched. The CDR3 is made up of 12 amino acids. Per germline, CDR1 SEHNR and CDR2 FQNEAQ (reference sequence). This CDR3 is CASRSGQGEAFF. The CDR3 nucleotides are TGTGCCAGCAGGTCCGGACAGGGTGAAGCTTTCTTT.

At least ten counts were recorded for this clonotype. This chain joins TRBV6-5 and TRBJ1-6, with D possibly being TRBD1 (6 bases). CDR1 and CDR2 from the germline V gene are MNHEY and SVGAGI. This CDR3 contains 14 residues. Trimming left V 6 bases short and J 8 bases short, with 14 bases between. In DNA, the CDR3 is TGTGCCAGCAGCCGGGGGCGCGGGGATTCACCCCTCCACTTT. Amino acid sequence: CASSRGRGDSPLHF.

This clonotype has at least ten counts. This chain uses TRBV28 with TRBJ1-4; D is perhaps TRBD1 (5 bases). V lost 2 bases and J lost 8, with 18 bases in between. This CDR3 has 16 amino acids. Germline lookup yields CDR1 MDHEN and CDR2 SYDVKM. The CDR3 sequence: CASSLGIGRASEKLFF. In DNA, the CDR3 is TGTGCCAGCAGTTTAGGTATAGGCAGGGCGAGCGAAAAACTGTTTTTT. Together with reference TRBV28 and TRBJ1-4, the CDR3 gives the full variable domain: DVKVTQSSRYLVKRTGEKVFLECVQDMDHENMFWYRQDPGLGLRLIYFSYDVKMKEKGDIPEGYSVSREKKERFSLILESASTNQTSMYLCASSLGIGRASEKLFFGSGTQLSVL.

This clonotype was found a few times. The V call is TRBV20-1, the J call TRBJ1-2; D possibly corresponds to TRBD1 (5 bases). Germline assignment: CDR1 DFQATT and CDR2 SNEGSKA (reference sequence). V lost 1 base, J lost 8 bases, and 11 bases lay in between. This CDR3 has 12 amino acids. In DNA form, the CDR3 reads TGCAGTGCTAGAGTGGAACAGGTGGGCTACACCTTC. This sequence encodes CSARVEQVGYTF.

This clonotype was counted only a few times. A much larger clone differs by one base, so this may be a read error. The CDR3: CASSFGGVNTEAFF. As DNA, the CDR3 is TGCGCCAGCAGCTTCGGAGGGGTCAACACTGAAGCTTTCTTT. The rearrangement uses TRBV5-1 and TRBJ1-1, with a tentative D call TRBD1 (5 bases). The germline CDR1 and CDR2 sequences are SGHRS and YFSETQ. The germline V and J ends were trimmed by 2 bases and 2 bases, with 10 bases remaining between them. The CDR3 runs to 14 residues.

In this sample, this clonotype turned up many times. This chain links TRBV5-1 with TRBJ1-4; D may be TRBD1 (5 bases). In germline, CDR1 is SGHRS, CDR2 YFSETQ. Trimming took off 1 base at V and 3 bases at J, with 10 bases between the two ends. The CDR3 covers 15 residues. For the CDR3, the DNA is TGCGCCAGCAGCTTGTCAGGGTCGTCTAATGAAAAACTGTTTTTT. Translating it yields CASSLSGSSNEKLFF.

This clonotype showed up many times. This chain joins TRBV11-2 and TRBJ1-4, with D maybe TRBD1 (6 bases). Trimming removed 5 bases at V and 5 bases at J, with 18 bases between. This CDR3 has 16 amino acids. Germline CDR1 and CDR2: SGHAT and FQNNGV. The CDR3 loop is CASSPTRGGRNEKLFF. The CDR3 region has the DNA TGTGCCAGCAGCCCCACACGGGGGGGGCGGAATGAAAAACTGTTTTTT. The whole variable domain, remainder taken from reference TRBV11-2 and TRBJ1-4, is EAGVAQSPRYKIIEKRQSVAFWCNPISGHATLYWYQQILGQGPKLLIQFQNNGVVDDSQLPKDRFSAERLKGVDSTLKIQPAKLEDSAVYLCASSPTRGGRNEKLFFGSGTQLSVL.

This clonotype was recorded many times. This chain joins TRBV27 and TRBJ2-6; D is undetermined. Trimming took off 6 bases at V and 4 bases at J, with 10 bases between the two ends. The V gene's germline CDR1 is MNHEY and CDR2 SMNVEV (reference sequence). The CDR3 covers 14 residues. CDR3 amino acids: CASRGAAGANVLTF. CDR3 bases: TGTGCCAGCAGAGGCGCGGCCGGGGCCAACGTCCTGACTTTC. Complete variable domain (other parts from reference TRBV27 and TRBJ2-6): EAQVTQNPRYLITVTGKKLTVTCSQNMNHEYMSWYRQDPGLGLRQIYYSMNVEVTDKGDVPEGYKVSRKEKRNFPLILESPSPNQTSLYFCASRGAAGANVLTFGAGSRLTVL.

This clonotype was observed at least ten times. The rearrangement links TRBV7-2 to TRBJ1-5; unclear D gene. V dropped 1 base and J dropped 9 bases, with 7 bases sitting between them. The CDR3 sequence is 12 residues long. CDR1 is SGHTA and CDR2 is FQGNSA in the germline V gene. The CDR3 nucleotides are TGTGCCAGCAGCTTAGTGGGCGGGCCCCAGCATTTT. Encoded protein: CASSLVGGPQHF. The complete variable domain, with remaining parts taken from reference TRBV7-2 and TRBJ1-5, reads GAGVSQSPSNKVTEKGKDVELRCDPISGHTALYWYRQSLGQGLEFLIYFQGNSAPDKSGLPSDRFSAERTGGSVSTLTIQRTQQEDSAVYLCASSLVGGPQHFGDGTRLSIL.

This clonotype was recorded many times. The chain carries TRBV28 and TRBJ2-5; TRBD2 is a possible D gene (6 bases). The germline V gene encodes CDR1 MDHEN and CDR2 SYDVKM. The CDR3 sequence is 15 residues long. Trimming pared 6 bases from V and 5 bases from J, leaving 19 bases between. CDR3: CASSPLTSRGETQYF. The CDR3 region has the DNA TGTGCCAGCAGCCCCTTAACTAGCCGGGGGGAGACCCAGTACTTC.

This clonotype was counted at least ten times. The chain carries TRBV5-1 and TRBJ2-1, with TRBD1 matching over 7 bases. V lost 3 bases to trimming and J lost 5 bases; unmatched junction nucleotides: 8. This CDR3 spans 15 amino acids. Germline assignment: CDR1 SGHRS and CDR2 YFSETQ. The CDR3 DNA reads TGCGCCAGCAGCTCCCCGGGCAGGGGGAACAATGAGCAGTTCTTC. Its translation is CASSSPGRGNNEQFF.

On this clonotype: Possible read error: a much larger clone is one base away. The V gene is TRBV20-1, the J gene TRBJ2-4; perhaps TRBD2 as D (5 bases). The CDR3 loop spans 12 amino acids. Per the germline V gene, CDR1 is DFQATT and CDR2 is SNEGSKA (reference sequence). The CDR3 DNA reads as TGCAGTGCTCTTCGGGGTGCGAACATTCAGCACTTC. Amino acids: CSALRGANIQHF.